The rows below give T cell receptor beta chains drawn from one sample of a study of T cells in Graves' hyperthyroidism and ophthalmopathy. TCRdb ran MiXCR on the multiplex PCR reads and lists one entry per CDR3 protein. The table includes fewer than 600,000 distinct CDR3 sequences, approximately 14% detected once. The sample consisted of blood. These receptors were taken from a woman in her forties with Graves' hyperthyroidism. CDR3s include the opening cysteine and the closing phenylalanine or tryptophan. Fields, in order: D gene, V gene, clone size, J gene, CDR3 protein, CDR3 DNA. The D gene is left open where the match is weak. Rows may omit the clone size; those that give it use once, few, many or a size class.

D: .
V: TRBV5-1
size: many
J: TRBJ2-3
CDR3: CASSLFTFSTDTQYF
DNA: TGCGCCAGCAGCTTGTTTACTTTTAGCACAGATACGCAGTATTTT

D: .
V: TRBV9
size: .
J: TRBJ2-2
CDR3: CASSLGFGILGGELFF
DNA: TGTGCCAGCAGCCTGGGGTTTGGCATATTGGGCGGGGAGCTGTTTTTT

D: TRBD2
V: TRBV7-3
size: many
J: TRBJ2-1
CDR3: CASTSGSHNEQFF
DNA: TGTGCCAGCACTAGCGGGAGCCACAATGAGCAGTTCTTC

D: .
V: TRBV12-5
size: few
J: TRBJ2-7
CDR3: CASGLEGNYEQYF
DNA: TGTGCTAGTGGTTTGGAAGGGAACTACGAGCAGTACTTC

D: TRBD2
V: TRBV12-3/TRBV12-4
size: .
J: TRBJ2-1
CDR3: CASSGTSGLYNEQFF
DNA: TGTGCCAGCAGCGGGACTAGCGGACTCTACAATGAGCAGTTCTTC

D: TRBD2
V: TRBV5-1
size: many
J: TRBJ2-1
CDR3: CASSPTSGTMNEQFF
DNA: TGCGCCAGCAGCCCAACTAGCGGGACAATGAATGAGCAGTTCTTC

D: TRBD2
V: TRBV2
size: many
J: TRBJ2-3
CDR3: CASSEALGLEVTDTQYF
DNA: TGTGCCAGCAGTGAAGCGCTGGGACTAGAGGTGACAGATACGCAGTATTTT

D: .
V: TRBV2
size: many
J: TRBJ1-2
CDR3: CASNWGAEGYTF
DNA: TGTGCCAGCAATTGGGGGGCGGAGGGCTACACCTTC

D: .
V: TRBV28
size: many
J: TRBJ2-1
CDR3: CASSQPNSYNEQFF
DNA: TGTGCCAGCAGCCAACCGAACTCCTACAATGAGCAGTTCTTC

D: TRBD1
V: TRBV5-1
size: few
J: TRBJ2-3
CDR3: CASARQGNLMDTQYF
DNA: TGCGCCAGCGCTCGACAGGGGAATCTGATGGATACGCAGTATTTT

D: .
V: TRBV14
size: few
J: TRBJ2-3
CDR3: CASSQGRAYTDTQYF
DNA: TGTGCCAGCAGCCAAGGCCGGGCTTACACAGATACGCAGTATTTT

D: .
V: TRBV20-1
size: many
J: TRBJ1-5
CDR3: CSAMRGGRVNQPQHF
DNA: TGCAGTGCCATGAGGGGAGGGAGGGTCAATCAGCCCCAGCATTTT

D: TRBD2
V: TRBV7-6
size: many
J: TRBJ2-3
CDR3: CASSLVPGLAEESTDTQYF
DNA: TGTGCCAGCAGCTTAGTTCCGGGACTAGCGGAAGAAAGCACAGATACGCAGTATTTT

D: TRBD1
V: TRBV20-1
size: .
J: TRBJ1-2
CDR3: CSARDRASHGYTF
DNA: TGCAGTGCCCGGGACAGAGCATCTCATGGCTACACCTTC